This T cell receptor (beta chain) is from a study of T cells in narcolepsy. Whole-study context: Healthy controls were enrolled alongside patients with narcolepsy type 1 or type 2. Study outcomes and limitations: Blood of same and different patients, but not healthy controls, reportedly held recurring autoreactive clonotypes.

The length of the CDR3 is 17 residues. J was trimmed by 4 bases and V by 1 base; bases with no gene match: 8. Germline V gives CDR1 SGHRS, CDR2 YFSETQ. Note on this clone: What it binds is unknown.

The assay was immunoSEQ multiplex PCR, and TCRdb's table has in-frame clones only and misses some. The table records over 40,000 clones, about 91% of them present only once. Sequencing was carried out using CD45RA- memory CD4+ T cells from PBMCs. The sequence came from a human donor with narcolepsy. The rearrangement links TRBV5-1 to TRBJ2-2; 9 nucleotides agree with TRBD1. CDR3 in DNA: TGCGCCAGCAGCTTGAGGGGACAGGGAGGTGGCACCGGGGAGCTGTTTTTT. The encoded protein is CASSLRGQGGGTGELFF.